This T cell receptor beta chain was recovered during a study of T cell responses to AZD1222 COVID-19 vaccine. Study observations and caveats: Reportedly, nearly half of unique spike TCRs recognized epitopes outside B.1.351/B.1.1.7 mutations. Repertoire sampling occurred only after the peak T cell response. Females made up more of the donors, who were largely white British, and clonal diversity may have come out too low.

On this clone: The antigen is unknown.

There are 16 residues in the CDR3. From germline, CDR1 is KGHDR and CDR2 SFDVKD. V trimming: 4 bases; J trimming: 1 base; junction bases outside the gene matches: 3. The analysis combined second doses at about 4 or about 12 weeks. The protocol was immunoSEQ multiplex PCR, while the TCRdb copy is restricted to in-frame clones and leaves out a portion. The repertoire consists of about 270,000 clones, with 90% to 95% occurring once and the leading ten covering roughly 0.6%. The chain is built from TRBV24-1 and TRBJ2-3; 11 bases map to TRBD2. The material was peripheral blood, obtained 28 days after the second AZD1222 dose. The receptor comes from an adult who received the AZD1222 COVID-19 vaccine. The DNA for the CDR3 is TGTGCCACCAGTGACCTGGGACTAGCGGGCACAGATACGCAGTATTTT. Its translation: CATSDLGLAGTDTQYF.